The source of this TCR beta chain is a study of regulatory T cells in long-lasting Graves disease. Study-wide results and limits: Few sampled subjects may have lowered accuracy.

CDR1 is SGHVS, CDR2 FNYEAQ, per germline. V gave up 5 bases and J gave up 5 bases; unmatched junction bases: 6. The CDR3 has 14 amino acids. Time point given: newly diagnosed GD, antithyroid drugs for less than 3 months. PBMCs were the source of the RNA used for TCR sequencing. Recruitment took place at an endocrinology department in Xi'an, China. This clonotype was seen many times. What it binds is not known. Through Arm-PCR of CDR3 regions and iRepertoire HTBI primers, TCR beta libraries were built. TCRdb passed the multiplex PCR reads through MiXCR, listing each CDR3 protein once. The sample lists around 250,000 distinct CDR3 sequences, around 18% occurring once. These data were likewise used in another study, on T cells in Graves' hyperthyroidism and ophthalmopathy. This second report adds: Patients were excluded because of uncontrolled infection, other autoimmune disease, pregnancy or lactation. The study based diagnoses on clinical symptoms, serum thyroxine and TRAb, thyroid ultrasound and orbital computed tomography.

The V gene is TRBV7-6, the J gene TRBJ1-1; 9 bases agree with TRBD1. The clonotype comes from a woman younger than 45 with Graves disease. The sequenced sample was peripheral blood mononuclear cells (PBMCs), obtained at new diagnosis, from a patient treated with antithyroid drugs. Here the CDR3 reads CASSSTGGRTEAFF. Here the CDR3 DNA reads TGTGCCAGCAGCAGCACAGGGGGCAGGACTGAAGCTTTCTTT.